Following are 30 T cell receptor beta chains from one sample sequenced in a study of beta chain features in type 1 diabetes. Expressed TCRB transcripts got sequenced, as all isolated RNA was reverse transcribed. Libraries were prepared by immunoSEQ multiplex PCR; TCRdb keeps only in-frame clonotypes and omits some of them. The data contain more than 350,000 clones, over 10% of them singletons. The sequencing sample was made of naive CD4+ T cells from blood. These receptors were taken from a young woman in good health.

The chain links TRBV30 to TRBJ2-3, with D maybe TRBD2 (5 bases). The CDR3 sequence is 15 residues long. Germline CDR1 GTSNPN, CDR2 SVGIG (reference sequence). V lost 0 bases, J lost 0 bases, and 10 bases lay in between. CDR3 bases: TGTGCCTGGAGTGTAAGCGGATATAGCACAGATACGCAGTATTTT. Its protein product is CAWSVSGYSTDTQYF. The full variable domain, rest sourced from reference TRBV30 and TRBJ2-3, is SQTIHQWPATLVQPVGSPLSLECTVEGTSNPNLYWYRQAAGRGLQLLFYSVGIGQISSEVPQNLSASRPQDRQFILSSKKLLLSDSGFYLCAWSVSGYSTDTQYFGPGTRLTVL.

The CDR3 DNA reads TGTGCCAGCAGCGTAATTTCGGGATGGGGAGAGCAGTTCTTC. Encoded protein: CASSVISGWGEQFF. The chain recombines TRBV9 with TRBJ2-1; TRBD2 might be the D (5 bases). This CDR3 is 14 amino acids long. V lost 1 base and J 10 bases, leaving 15 bases between the germline ends. The germline CDR1 and CDR2 sequences are SGDLS and YYNGEE.

The gene calls are TRBV7-2 and TRBJ2-1; 9 positions match TRBD2. CDR3 length: 17 amino acids. The germline V gene has CDR1 SGHTA and CDR2 FQGNSA. V gave up 6 bases and J gave up 7 bases; unmatched junction bases: 16. The CDR3 nucleotides read TGTGCCAGCAGTCCACTACGTGCGGGAGGGGTTGCTAATGAGCAGTTCTTC. Its protein is CASSPLRAGGVANEQFF. The full variable domain, in which reference TRBV7-2 and TRBJ2-1 provide the parts outside the CDR3, is GAGVSQSPSNKVTEKGKDVELRCDPISGHTALYWYRQSLGQGLEFLIYFQGNSAPDKSGLPSDRFSAERTGGSVSTLTIQRTQQEDSAVYLCASSPLRAGGVANEQFFGPGTRLTVL.

Remarks on this clone: At the DNA level, this CDR3 is encoded by other sequences in the same sample as well. The V and J genes are TRBV9 and TRBJ1-4, with a weak D call TRBD1 (5 bases). V dropped 0 bases and J dropped 2 bases, with 5 bases sitting between them. The CDR3 covers 14 residues. The germline V gene encodes CDR1 SGDLS and CDR2 YYNGEE. CDR3 DNA: TGTGCCAGCAGCGTAGGGGGGACTAATGAAAAACTGTTTTTT. Translation gives CASSVGGTNEKLFF.

This clone has just a few counts. The chain is built from TRBV2 and TRBJ2-7; no clear D. Germline CDR1 SNHLY, CDR2 FYNNEI. This CDR3 spans 11 amino acids. The V gene lost 5 bases and the J gene lost 7 bases, with 9 bases spanning the gap. The CDR3: CASSRSREQYF. The CDR3 region has the DNA TGTGCCAGCAGTAGATCGAGGGAGCAGTACTTC.

This clone showed up just a few times. One end of the junction varies from germline; a read error may be responsible. This sequence joins TRBV7-7 and TRBJ2-4; D gene uncertain. Per germline, CDR1 SSHAT and CDR2 FNYEAQ (reference sequence). CDR3 length: 14 residues. For the CDR3, the DNA is TGTGCTAGCAGCTTTAGAACACCCTTGGACATTCAGTACTTC. Its translation is CASSFRTPLDIQYF.

This clone was observed a handful of times. The rearrangement uses TRBV11-1 and TRBJ2-4, with 8 bases fitting TRBD1. CDR1 and CDR2 from the germline V gene are SGHAT and FQDESV (reference sequence). The V segment lost 5 bases and the J segment 9 bases; nucleotides outside the gene matches: 6. The CDR3 length is 13 residues. The CDR3 DNA is TGTGCCAGCAGCCTCGGACAGGGTGGCATTCAGTACTTC. Residues: CASSLGQGGIQYF.

This clone was seen a handful of times. The gene calls are TRBV29-1 and TRBJ2-1; 9 bases fit TRBD1. The CDR3 spans 15 residues. The junction had 13 bases not matched to a gene; V was cut back by 5 bases and J by 8 bases. Germline lookup yields CDR1 SQVTM and CDR2 ANQGSEA. CDR3 region: CSVNRWNRGLDEQFF. The DNA for the CDR3 is TGCAGCGTTAACCGGTGGAACAGGGGGCTGGATGAGCAGTTCTTC.

The chain uses TRBV5-1 and TRBJ2-4, with D possibly being TRBD1 (5 bases). Trimming took off 4 bases at V and 5 bases at J, with 10 bases between the two ends. The germline gives CDR1 SGHRS, CDR2 YFSETQ. This CDR3 contains 13 residues. This CDR3 reads CASSVGLENIQYF. CDR3 bases: TGCGCCAGCAGCGTGGGGCTCGAAAACATTCAGTACTTC.

Comments on this clone: The junction departs from the called germline gene at one end, perhaps through a read error. The J gene is TRBJ2-1, the V gene TRBV7-7; 7 positions agree with TRBD1. The length of the CDR3 is 13 residues. Germline CDR1 is SSHAT and CDR2 is FNYEAQ (reference sequence). The CDR3 coding sequence is TGTGCTAGCAGCTCCGACAGGGTCCATGAGCAGTTCTTC. Translation gives CASSSDRVHEQFF.

The table lists this clone with a few counts. The V gene is TRBV7-9, the J gene TRBJ1-1; unclear D gene. The V end lost 6 bases, the J end lost 1 base, and 12 bases lay between the germline ends. This CDR3 spans 14 amino acids. The germline V gene has CDR1 SEHNR and CDR2 FQNEAQ (reference sequence). The CDR3 DNA follows: TGTGCCAGCAGGAACTGGACGGGGAACACTGAAGCTTTCTTT. This sequence encodes CASRNWTGNTEAFF. Variable domain in full (rest from reference TRBV7-9 and TRBJ1-1): DTGVSQNPRHKITKRGQNVTFRCDPISEHNRLYWYRQTLGQGPEFLTYFQNEAQLEKSRLLSDRFSAERPKGSFSTLEIQRTEQGDSAMYLCASRNWTGNTEAFFGQGTRLTVV.

The J gene is TRBJ2-2, the V gene TRBV19, with D uncertain. Trimming left V 4 bases short and J 6 bases short, with 9 bases between. The germline V gene encodes CDR1 LNHDA and CDR2 SQIVND (reference sequence). The CDR3 extends over 13 amino acids. The CDR3 loop is CASSRSLAGELFF. CDR3 DNA: TGTGCCAGTAGTAGATCCCTTGCCGGGGAGCTGTTTTTT.

The chain recombines TRBV7-2 with TRBJ2-3; perhaps TRBD1 as D (5 bases). Trimming stripped 0 bases from V and 6 bases from J, with 16 bases between. Germline assignment: CDR1 SGHTA and CDR2 FQGNSA. The CDR3 length is 16 residues. The CDR3, as DNA: TGTGCCAGCAGCTTAGCTTTTACCCAGGGCCGGGATACGCAGTATTTT. Protein product: CASSLAFTQGRDTQYF.

The V call is TRBV27, the J call TRBJ2-7; 7 bases are shared with TRBD2. Germline CDR1 reads MNHEY; CDR2 reads SMNVEV (reference sequence). This CDR3 has 13 amino acids. V dropped 9 bases and J dropped 0; count of bases not matched to a gene: 5. This CDR3 is CASPGGPSYEQYV. The CDR3 region has the DNA TGTGCCAGTCCGGGGGGACCCTCCTACGAGCAGTACGTC.

J is TRBJ2-7 and V is TRBV4-2; the D is unclear. CDR1 and CDR2 from the germline V gene are LGHNA and YNFKEQ. V was shortened by 4 bases and J by 0 bases, with 13 bases between the two germline ends. The CDR3 has 15 amino acids. CDR3 sequence: CASSRATPSSYEQYF. Here the CDR3 DNA reads TGTGCCAGCAGCCGGGCAACACCAAGCTCCTACGAGCAGTACTTC.

This clone was detected a few times. The chain joins TRBV7-2 to TRBJ1-5; 7 positions match TRBD1. This CDR3 comprises 15 residues. Germline assignment: CDR1 SGHTA and CDR2 FQGNSA. Trimming took 1 base from V and 6 from J; bases not matched to a gene: 6. This CDR3 is CASSLVSQGGQPQHF. CDR3 bases: TGTGCCAGCAGCTTAGTTTCGCAGGGGGGTCAGCCCCAGCATTTT.

This clone was counted only a few times. Other DNA sequences in the sample encode the same CDR3. The chain links TRBV7-2 to TRBJ2-5, with D hard to call. From germline, CDR1 is SGHTA and CDR2 FQGNSA. This CDR3 region has 12 residues. Trimming removed 1 base at V and 5 bases at J, with 5 bases between. CDR3 residues: CASSLDRETQYF. DNA of the CDR3: TGTGCCAGCAGCTTAGACCGGGAGACCCAGTACTTC. Filled out from reference TRBV7-2 and TRBJ2-5, the complete variable domain reads GAGVSQSPSNKVTEKGKDVELRCDPISGHTALYWYRQSLGQGLEFLIYFQGNSAPDKSGLPSDRFSAERTGGSVSTLTIQRTQQEDSAVYLCASSLDRETQYFGPGTRLLVL.

In its sample, this clone was seen a few times. The CDR3 loop reads CASSSPGGSPKSPDTQYF. As DNA, the CDR3 is TGTGCCAGCAGCTCCCCAGGGGGCAGCCCGAAGAGCCCAGATACGCAGTATTTT. The chain employs TRBV7-9 and TRBJ2-3; 8 nucleotides agree with TRBD1. Losses at the gene ends were 4 bases for V and 4 bases for J; bases not matched to a gene: 16. The CDR3 consists of 18 residues. Germline V gives CDR1 SEHNR, CDR2 FQNEAQ (reference sequence).

This clone has more than one count but fewer than ten. Other DNA variants within this sample encode the same CDR3. The chain employs TRBV7-9 and TRBJ2-1; no clear D gene. This CDR3 comprises 13 residues. V was trimmed by 1 base and J by 4 bases, leaving 5 bases between them. CDR1 and CDR2 from the germline V gene are SEHNR and FQNEAQ (reference sequence). The CDR3: CASSLDSYNEQFF. The CDR3 DNA is TGTGCCAGCAGCTTAGACTCTTACAATGAGCAGTTCTTC.

This clone was seen only a few times. This chain joins TRBV29-1 and TRBJ2-7; 12 bases agree with TRBD1. V trimming: 6 bases; J trimming: 4 bases; junction bases outside the gene matches: 10. This CDR3 has 15 amino acids. Germline CDR1 is SQVTM and CDR2 is ANQGSEA. CDR3 sequence reads: CSVRAGDRGPYEQYF. In DNA, the CDR3 is TGCAGCGTCAGGGCAGGGGACAGGGGGCCGTACGAGCAGTACTTC.

There are a few counts of this clone. Other DNA sequences in this sample translate to the same CDR3. The V and J genes are TRBV7-9 and TRBJ1-1; D gene unclear. The V gene's germline CDR1 is SEHNR and CDR2 FQNEAQ (reference sequence). The V gene lost 0 bases and the J gene lost 7 bases, with 3 bases spanning the gap. The CDR3 runs to 11 residues. CDR3 DNA: TGTGCCAGCAGCTTAGCGGTTGAAGCTTTCTTT. As protein: CASSLAVEAFF.

This clone was seen a handful of times. J is TRBJ1-5 and V is TRBV7-2; D is unresolved. The CDR3 consists of 15 residues. V was clipped by 5 bases and J by 7 bases, with 18 bases between them. Germline-derived CDR1 and CDR2 are SGHTA and FQGNSA. This chain's CDR3 is CASSPASSVRQPQHF. The CDR3 DNA reads TGTGCCAGCAGCCCCGCTTCGTCAGTCCGCCAGCCCCAGCATTTT.

This clone was seen a few times. V is TRBV7-9 and J is TRBJ2-1, with D perhaps given as TRBD1 or TRBD2 (5 bases each). In germline, CDR1 is SEHNR, CDR2 FQNEAQ (reference sequence). The CDR3 runs 11 residues. V was cut by 7 bases and J by 7 bases, with 8 bases left in between. CDR3 nucleotides: TGTGCCAGCAATGAGGGGAATGAGCAGTTCTTC. This codes for CASNEGNEQFF.

This chain uses TRBV2 with TRBJ2-7, with D maybe TRBD2 (6 bases). The CDR3 has 11 amino acids. The V end lost 8 bases, the J end lost 2 bases, and 7 bases lay between the germline ends. Germline CDR1 is SNHLY and CDR2 is FYNNEI. The CDR3 bases are TGTGCCAGCTCGGGGGCCTACGAGCAGTACTTC. Its translation: CASSGAYEQYF.

There are a few counts of this clone. The V call is TRBV30, the J call TRBJ1-2, with D tentatively TRBD1 (5 bases). CDR3 length: 13 residues. Trimming shortened V by 0 bases and J by 6 bases, and 11 bases separated the two germline ends. Germline-derived CDR1 and CDR2 are GTSNPN and SVGIG (reference sequence). The CDR3, as DNA: TGTGCCTGGAGTGTCTGGGGCGCGGATGGCTACACCTTC. It is translated as CAWSVWGADGYTF.

The chain couples TRBV29-1 to TRBJ2-2; 8 bases align to TRBD2. Germline loops: CDR1 SQVTM, CDR2 ANQGSEA. The CDR3 is made up of 13 amino acids. V shed 6 bases and J 3 bases; nucleotides not matched to a gene: 3. The CDR3 DNA reads as TGCAGCGTCAGCGGGGGTTACACCGGGGAGCTGTTTTTT. It specifies CSVSGGYTGELFF.

This clone was counted between two and nine times. The J gene is TRBJ1-4, the V gene TRBV5-4; TRBD1 matches 7 bases. This CDR3 contains 14 residues. V dropped 4 bases and J dropped 4; count of bases not matched to a gene: 4. From germline, CDR1 is SGHNT and CDR2 YYREEE (reference sequence). For the CDR3, the DNA is TGTGCCAGCAGCCCTGGACAGGTTAATGAAAAACTGTTTTTT. The encoded protein is CASSPGQVNEKLFF.

This clone was counted between two and nine times. V and J are TRBV14 and TRBJ2-2; TRBD2 matches at 11 bases. From germline, CDR1 is SGHDN and CDR2 FVKESK. With V trimmed by 6 bases and J by 5 bases, 11 bases remained unmatched. This CDR3 region has 17 residues. CDR3 DNA: TGTGCCAGCAGTCTAATCTTCGGGACTAGCGGAACCGGGGAGCTGTTTTTT. Amino acids: CASSLIFGTSGTGELFF. The full variable domain, with the rest looked up from reference TRBV14 and TRBJ2-2, is EAGVTQFPSHSVIEKGQTVTLRCDPISGHDNLYWYRRVMGKEIKFLLHFVKESKQDESGMPNNRFLAERTGGTYSTLKVQPAELEDSGVYFCASSLIFGTSGTGELFFGEGSRLTVL.

This clone was seen a few times. The rearrangement links TRBV29-1 to TRBJ1-2; 7 bases fit TRBD1. V shed 7 bases and J 4 bases; nucleotides not matched to a gene: 15. The CDR3 is made up of 15 amino acids. Germline assignment: CDR1 SQVTM and CDR2 ANQGSEA. CDR3 sequence (DNA): TGCAGCGGATCGGAGGACGGGACAGCAGGCTATGGCTACACCTTC. This translates into CSGSEDGTAGYGYTF.

The rearrangement joins TRBV5-1 to TRBJ2-5, with 9 bases matching TRBD1. J lost 5 bases, V lost 7 bases, and 9 bases had no gene match. This CDR3 comprises 14 residues. CDR1 is SGHRS and CDR2 is YFSETQ in the germline V gene. CDR3 in amino acids: CASGGQGPWETQYF. The CDR3 nucleotides read TGCGCCAGCGGAGGACAGGGGCCTTGGGAGACCCAGTACTTC.